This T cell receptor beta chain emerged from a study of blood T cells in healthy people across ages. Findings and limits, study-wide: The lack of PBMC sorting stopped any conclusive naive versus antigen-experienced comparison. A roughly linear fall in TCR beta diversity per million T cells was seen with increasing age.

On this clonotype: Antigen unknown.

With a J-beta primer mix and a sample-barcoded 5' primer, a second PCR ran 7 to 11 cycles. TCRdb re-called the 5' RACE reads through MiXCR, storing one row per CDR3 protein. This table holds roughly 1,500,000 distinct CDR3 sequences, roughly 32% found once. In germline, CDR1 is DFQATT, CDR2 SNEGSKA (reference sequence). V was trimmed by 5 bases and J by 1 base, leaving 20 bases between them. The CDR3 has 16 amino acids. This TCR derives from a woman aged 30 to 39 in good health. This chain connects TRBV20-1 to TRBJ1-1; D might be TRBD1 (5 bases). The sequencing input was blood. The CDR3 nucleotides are TGCAGTGCTCCGCGGTTGACGGACACCCGGAACACTGAAGCTTTCTTT. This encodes CSAPRLTDTRNTEAFF.